A selection of T cell receptor beta chains follows, all from one sample in a study of shared clonotypes between healthy human individuals. This table comes from immunoSEQ multiplex PCR, and its TCRdb copy is limited to in-frame clones, with some not included. The sample has about 1.1 million clones, about four fifths seen once. The sample was memory CD4+ T cells from PBMCs. The receptors derive from a man between 18 and 29 years old in good health. Some clones in this sample may be carry-over from other donors' samples. Each CDR3 is given with its conserved first and last residue. The order of the fields is V gene, J gene, clone size, CDR3 protein. Expanded clones are given a class, and other clones once, few, many or no size at all.

TRBV18	TRBJ2-7	.	CASSPHSVGQGAAYEQYF
TRBV6-6	TRBJ1-4	.	CASSLDRYNEKLFF
TRBV9	TRBJ2-1	.	CASSVGPEQFF
TRBV9	TRBJ2-3	.	CASSATSGTTDTQYF
TRBV9	TRBJ1-2	.	CASSVGGYSNYGYTF
TRBV30	TRBJ2-1	.	CAWNRLNEQFF
TRBV2	TRBJ1-1	.	CASSRTTGNTEAFF
TRBV7-2	TRBJ1-2	.	CASSRLAGTGPYGYTF
TRBV5-4	TRBJ1-2	.	CASSGVRDREYGYTF
TRBV27	TRBJ2-3	.	CASRGLAGRTTDTQYF
TRBV7-2	TRBJ2-5	.	CASSLSGETQYF
TRBV19	TRBJ1-2	.	CASSSPSGTGDRGVF
TRBV15	TRBJ1-4	once	CATSGPANEKLFF
TRBV6-5	TRBJ1-2	.	CASSRELGTDYGYTF
TRBV5-1	TRBJ2-5	few	CASSLGLAGAQETQYF
TRBV5-4	TRBJ2-3	.	CASSSKGGTDTQYF
TRBV15	TRBJ2-3	.	CATSRGGQGIQGDTQYF
TRBV14	TRBJ2-7	once	CASTILPGVGEQYF
TRBV2	TRBJ2-7	.	CASRAETYEQYF
TRBV7-2	TRBJ2-7	.	CASSLDGTLTYEQYF
TRBV11-1	TRBJ1-1	few	CASSWTPNTEAFF
TRBV28	TRBJ2-3	.	CASSRPPGAGRVGDTQYF
TRBV5-6	TRBJ2-3	once	CASSFYITWGTDTQYF
TRBV7-8	TRBJ2-7	.	CASRQDSYEQYF
TRBV7-9	TRBJ1-2	.	CASSPQGLFGGYGYTF
TRBV2	TRBJ2-7	.	CASSEVDPPEQYF
TRBV2	TRBJ2-1	.	CASTGYYLLAGVWRNEQFF
TRBV6-5	TRBJ2-3	.	CASSQPDRRQYF
TRBV18	TRBJ2-5	.	CASSPRTGYQETQYF
TRBV16	TRBJ1-1	.	CASSLTGGGGAEAFF
TRBV11-2	TRBJ2-7	.	CASSSLAGGSYEQYF
TRBV2	TRBJ2-7	.	CASRASGSSYEQYF
TRBV7-2	TRBJ2-1	.	CASSLVNRAYNEQFF
TRBV28	TRBJ2-6	.	CASSPGTGGIVLTF
TRBV7-9	TRBJ2-4	few	CASEGKVMGHIQYF
TRBV15	TRBJ2-3	.	CATSRDPAGEGTDTQYF
TRBV5-1	TRBJ1-3	.	CASSLGGFSGNTIYF
TRBV9	TRBJ2-3	.	CASSRRTGEATDTQYF
TRBV2	TRBJ1-4	.	CASSGSGTRYEKLFF
TRBV30	TRBJ1-1	.	CAWTPQTEAFF
TRBV6-1	TRBJ1-4	.	CASSFPPNEKLFF
TRBV7-9	TRBJ2-6	.	CASSQGHWANVLTF
TRBV7-2	TRBJ2-7	once	CASSLGSGVPYEQYF
TRBV15	TRBJ2-6	.	CATSSPAVTGANVLTF
TRBV2	TRBJ1-4	.	CASSGLTGGGEKLFF
TRBV7-9	TRBJ2-2	.	CASSPTSGGNTGELFF
TRBV7-2	TRBJ1-1	.	CASSSDRGRTEAFF
TRBV10-1	TRBJ1-2	.	CASSEARGQGAPRCYGYTF
TRBV29-1	TRBJ1-1	.	CSVAPFAEAFF
TRBV14	TRBJ1-1	.	CASSHPGTGATEAFF
TRBV14	TRBJ2-5	.	CASSPGLAGVLETQYF
TRBV28	TRBJ2-3	.	CASSFRDPSTDTQYF
TRBV2	TRBJ2-1	.	CASSIAGGRYNEQFF
TRBV2	TRBJ1-5	.	CASSELAAGYQPQHF
TRBV5-5	TRBJ2-7	.	CASSLDRDPYEQYF
TRBV28	TRBJ2-2	.	CASMGGASGELFF